These 2 T cell receptor beta chains were sequenced from one sample in a study of beta chain features in type 1 diabetes (dated by TCRdb to the late 2010s). No antigen has been assigned to these receptors. Library construction relied on the immunoSEQ multiplex PCR assay. The entire amount of isolated RNA was reverse transcribed using the High Capacity cDNA Reverse Transcription Kit, so the sequenced TCRB transcripts were expressed ones. TCRdb mirrors the immuneACCESS table, restricted to in-frame sequences. Some clones are absent from its copies; in checked studies, under half trace to an unresolved V gene, and the reason for the others is unknown. The sample table holds hundreds of thousands of clones, of which about a tenth were seen once. About 0.018% of the sample comes from the top ten. General findings and caveats noted by the study authors: Type 1 diabetes patients showed a moderate but significant shortening of TCRB CDR3 length in all four CD4+ subsets.

Input material: naive CD4+ T cells from blood. Interpreted using the paper, the cell subset or site label stands for: true naive CD4+ T cells. The origin of the receptors is a man aged 30-40 years with type 1 diabetes.

The V call is TRBV5-4, the J call TRBJ2-3; TRBD2 agrees at 8 bases. This CDR3 comprises 17 residues. The V and J ends lost 4 bases and 0 bases, in that order; junction bases with no gene match: 10. The germline gives CDR1 SGHNT, CDR2 YYREEE (reference sequence). The CDR3 DNA sequence: TGTGCCAGCAGCAGGAGTCTAGCGGGTGCTAGCACAGATACGCAGTATTTT. It is translated as CASSRSLAGASTDTQYF.

J is TRBJ2-3 and V is TRBV19, with a weak D call TRBD1 (6 bases). The CDR3 runs to 14 residues. Trimming took off 6 bases at V and 2 bases at J, with 12 bases between the two ends. Germline V lookup: CDR1 LNHDA, CDR2 SQIVND (reference sequence). The DNA for the CDR3 is TGTGCCAGTAGCGCGCAGGGGTACACAGATACGCAGTATTTT. Its translation: CASSAQGYTDTQYF.